This T cell receptor beta chain came from a study of blood T cell repertoires in COVID-19. Across the study: COVID-19 samples from acute and convalescent phases originated in the United States, Italy and Spain.

Here immunoSEQ multiplex PCR was the method, and the copy in TCRdb shows in-frame clones only, minus some. The repertoire includes 310,000 or so clones, 87% of them detected once, and around 9.3% sits in the top ten. The study recruited people aged 18 to 89 years across around 24 US areas. Cohort 3 donors were reported recovered after two negative PCRs, clearance, or symptom resolution. This CDR3 region has 14 residues. CDR1 is SGHNT, CDR2 YENEEA, per germline. V was trimmed by 3 bases and J by 2 bases, leaving 8 bases between them. J is TRBJ2-1 and V is TRBV11-3; the D gene is possibly TRBD2 (6 bases). Sequenced material: PBMCs or T cells enriched from blood (not recorded which). The origin of this receptor is a woman aged 18 to 35 who had recovered from COVID-19. This CDR3 reads CASSFRGAYNEQFF. CDR3 bases: TGTGCCAGCAGCTTCCGCGGGGCCTACAATGAGCAGTTCTTC.